Sequencing of this T cell receptor beta chain was carried out in a study of shared clonotypes between healthy human individuals. Study outcomes and limitations: Across four donors, naive CD4 shared roughly 5.1%, naive CD8 more than 3%, memory CD4 2.3%, memory CD8 roughly 0.37%. Exclusively blood specimens were collected; tissue repertoires likely differ.

Replicate PCRs from sorted subsets contained approximately 190 ng DNA, which is around 29,000 T cell genomes. TCRdb's copy holds only in-frame clones and misses some; the assay was immunoSEQ multiplex PCR. The sample gives approximately 1.9 million clones, 85% to 95% of which show up once; under 2% is in the top ten. On this clone: The antigen is unknown.

CD45RO-negative cells were positively selected for CCR7, leaving out terminally differentiated effector memory CD45RA+ cells. This CDR3 is built from 15 residues. V was clipped by 0 bases and J by 3 bases, with 10 bases between them. The germline CDR1 and CDR2 sequences are SEHNR and FQNEAQ (reference sequence). Source material: naive CD8+ T cells from PBMCs. This chain uses TRBV7-9 with TRBJ2-3, with a tentative D call TRBD2 (6 bases). The clonotype originates from a man aged 18 to 30 in good health. Some clones in this sample may be carry-over from other donors' samples. The CDR3 reads CASSLAKGTTDTQYF. CDR3 coding DNA: TGTGCCAGCAGCTTAGCGAAGGGGACTACAGATACGCAGTATTTT.